The TCR beta chain under discussion was sequenced for a study of T cells after yellow fever vaccination. Conversion of TCR transcripts into cDNA relied on 5'RACE template switching, which added a universal primer site and UMIs. A single record per CDR3 protein comes from TCRdb applying MiXCR to the 5' RACE reads. Of fewer than 450,000 distinct CDR3 sequences in the sample, 8.1% are singletons; the top ten hold 17%. Germline CDR1 and CDR2: SGHRS and YFSETQ. This CDR3 is 18 amino acids long. Germline trimming cut 4 bases from V and 2 bases from J; bases unmatched to any gene: 9. This clonotype was counted a few times. Its antigen remains unknown. Study-wide points: Once the booster was given, most primary-vaccination clones reappeared, at around 96% for CD4 and over 75% for CD8.

The sequences come from PBMCs, collected roughly 45 days after the first yellow fever vaccination. The chain joins TRBV5-1 to TRBJ2-3, with 14 bases lining up with TRBD2. The clonotype was recovered from a man younger than 35 who received the YFV17D yellow fever vaccine. CDR3: CASSDRGTSGGYTDTQYF. CDR3 sequence (DNA): TGCGCCAGCAGCGACCGCGGGACTAGCGGGGGATACACAGATACGCAGTATTTT.